This T cell receptor (beta chain) is from a study of post-analysis software for immune sequencing data. Study-wide background: In terms of disease course, relapsing-remitting, secondary progressive and progressive-relapsing multiple sclerosis were included.

For this clonotype: Antigen: not known.

Included in the TCR beta cDNA libraries were unique molecular identifiers. The yield from about 1 to 10 million T cells was 500,000 or so cDNA molecules in total. TCRdb fed the PCR reads into MiXCR, producing one record per CDR3 protein. The table shows 750,000 to 950,000 distinct CDR3 sequences, with under 70% occurring only once. Study results and caveats: Under F measure analysis, samples from one preparation batch co-clustered strongly. Controls' normalized Chao1 diversity significantly exceeded that of multiple sclerosis patients.

Sequences were obtained from blood. The clonotype comes from a girl aged 10 to 17 with multiple sclerosis.

In DNA form, the CDR3 reads TGCAGTGCTAGACCCCCTAGCGGGAGGGACGCGAATGAGCAGTTCTTC. It specifies CSARPPSGRDANEQFF. This chain connects TRBV20-1 to TRBJ2-1; 12 bases map to TRBD2. This CDR3 spans 16 amino acids. V shed 2 bases, J shed 7 bases, and the junction held 9 bases outside the gene matches. CDR1 and CDR2 from the germline V gene are DFQATT and SNEGSKA (reference sequence).